The TCR beta chain under discussion was sequenced for a study of shared clonotypes between healthy human individuals. As for the study in general: Three plates each covered CD4 naive and memory; CD8 naive two, CD8 memory one. Study conclusions and caveats: Naive CD4 clonotypes overlapped across a few donors at about 5.3%. It was the non-shared clonotypes that had lower generation probabilities than clonotypes shared by all four donors.

Donors were healthy HIV-negative adults without recently reported acute infections or vaccinations. The length of the CDR3 is 14 residues. In germline, CDR1 is SGDLS, CDR2 YYNGEE. The ends were cut back, 0 bases at V and 0 bases at J, with 3 bases in the middle. TCRdb's table, derived via immunoSEQ multiplex PCR, lists solely in-frame clones and lacks some. Among around 2,000,000 clones listed, 85% to 95% were seen once. About this clone: Its cognate antigen is unknown. This same CDR3 is encoded by further DNA sequences in the sample.

The sample consisted of naive CD4+ T cells sorted from blood. Indicated subset: CD45RA+ positively selected. The chain links TRBV9 to TRBJ1-4; unclear D gene. The origin of this receptor is a young man in good health. CDR3 protein: CASSVEATNEKLFF. CDR3 nucleotides: TGTGCCAGCAGCGTAGAGGCAACTAATGAAAAACTGTTTTTT.